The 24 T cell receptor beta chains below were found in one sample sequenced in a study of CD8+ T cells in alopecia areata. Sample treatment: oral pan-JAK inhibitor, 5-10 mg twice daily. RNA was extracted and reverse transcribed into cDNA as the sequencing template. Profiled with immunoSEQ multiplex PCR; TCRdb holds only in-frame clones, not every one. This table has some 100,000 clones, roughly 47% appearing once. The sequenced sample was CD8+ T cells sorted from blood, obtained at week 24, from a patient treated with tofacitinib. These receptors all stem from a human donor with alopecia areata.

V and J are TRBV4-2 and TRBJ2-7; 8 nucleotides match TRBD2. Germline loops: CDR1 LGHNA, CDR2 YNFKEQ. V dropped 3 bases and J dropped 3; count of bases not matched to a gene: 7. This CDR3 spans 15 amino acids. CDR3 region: CASSQRGLGNYEQYF. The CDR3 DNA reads TGTGCCAGCAGCCAGCGGGGACTAGGGAACTACGAGCAGTACTTC.

CDR3 nucleotides: TGTGCCAGCAGCGAGCTTATCCGGCCTCCGTATGGCTACACCTTC. Protein: CASSELIRPPYGYTF. The genes are TRBV7-8 and TRBJ1-2; unclear D gene. Germline V gene sequence: CDR1 SGHVS, CDR2 FQNEAQ. This CDR3 is 15 amino acids long. V was cut by 5 bases and J by 5 bases, with 18 bases left in between.

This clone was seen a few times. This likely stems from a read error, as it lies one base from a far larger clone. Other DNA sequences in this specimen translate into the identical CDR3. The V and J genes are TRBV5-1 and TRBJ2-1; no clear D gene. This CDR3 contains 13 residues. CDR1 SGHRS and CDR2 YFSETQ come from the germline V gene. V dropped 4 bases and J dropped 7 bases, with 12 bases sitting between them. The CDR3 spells CASSTGRWNEQFF. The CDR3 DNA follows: TGCGCCAGCAGCACTGGACGTTGGAATGAGCAGTTCTTC.

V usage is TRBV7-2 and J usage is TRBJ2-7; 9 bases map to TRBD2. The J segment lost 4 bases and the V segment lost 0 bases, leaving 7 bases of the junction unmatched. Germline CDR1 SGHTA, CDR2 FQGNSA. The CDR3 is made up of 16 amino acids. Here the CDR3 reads CASSLAHSGGAYEQYF. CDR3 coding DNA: TGTGCCAGCAGCTTAGCGCATAGCGGGGGAGCGTACGAGCAGTACTTC.

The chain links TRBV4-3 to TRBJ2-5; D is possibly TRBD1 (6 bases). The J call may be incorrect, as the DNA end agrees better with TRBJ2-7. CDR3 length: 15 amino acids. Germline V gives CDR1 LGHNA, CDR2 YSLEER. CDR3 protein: CASSQGTGLFNEQYF. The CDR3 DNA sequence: TGCGCCAGCAGCCAAGGCACAGGGTTATTCAACGAGCAGTACTTC.

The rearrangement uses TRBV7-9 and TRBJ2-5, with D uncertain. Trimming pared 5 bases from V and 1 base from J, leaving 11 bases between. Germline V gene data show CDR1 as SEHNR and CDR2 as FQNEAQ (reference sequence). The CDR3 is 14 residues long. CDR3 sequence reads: CASSPPVGQETQYF. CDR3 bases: TGTGCCAGCAGCCCTCCGGTAGGCCAAGAGACCCAGTACTTC.

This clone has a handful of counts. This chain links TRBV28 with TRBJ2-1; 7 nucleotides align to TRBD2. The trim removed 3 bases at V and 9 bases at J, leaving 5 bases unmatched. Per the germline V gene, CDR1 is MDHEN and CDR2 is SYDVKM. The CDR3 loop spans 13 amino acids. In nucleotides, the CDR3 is TGTGCCAGCAGTTTGAGCGGGAAGGCTGAGCAGTTCTTC. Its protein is CASSLSGKAEQFF.

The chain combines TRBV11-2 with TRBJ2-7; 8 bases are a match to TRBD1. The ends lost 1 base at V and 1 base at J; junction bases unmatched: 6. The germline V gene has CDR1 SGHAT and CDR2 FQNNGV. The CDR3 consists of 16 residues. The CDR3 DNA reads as TGTGCCAGCAGCTTAGGATGGGACAGGCTTTCCTACGAGCAGTACTTC. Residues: CASSLGWDRLSYEQYF.

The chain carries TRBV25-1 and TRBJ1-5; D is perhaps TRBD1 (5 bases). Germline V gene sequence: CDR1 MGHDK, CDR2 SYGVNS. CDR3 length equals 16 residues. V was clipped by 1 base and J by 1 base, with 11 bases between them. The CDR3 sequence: CASSESGQGSNQPQHF. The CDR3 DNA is TGTGCCAGCAGTGAATCGGGGCAAGGCAGCAATCAGCCCCAGCATTTT.

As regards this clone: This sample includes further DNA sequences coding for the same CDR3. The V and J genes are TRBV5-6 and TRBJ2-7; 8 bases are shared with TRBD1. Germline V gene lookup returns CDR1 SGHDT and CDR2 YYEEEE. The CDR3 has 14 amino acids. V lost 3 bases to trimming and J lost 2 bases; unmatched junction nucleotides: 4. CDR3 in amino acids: CASSSGTGTYEQYF. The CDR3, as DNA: TGTGCCAGCAGCTCCGGGACAGGCACCTACGAGCAGTACTTC.

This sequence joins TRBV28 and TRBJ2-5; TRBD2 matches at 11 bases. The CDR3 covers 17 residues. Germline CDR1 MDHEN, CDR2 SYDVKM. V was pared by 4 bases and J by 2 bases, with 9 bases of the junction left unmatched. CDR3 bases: TGTGCCAGCAGTTCACCGACTAGCGGGATCCAACAAGAGACCCAGTACTTC. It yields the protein CASSSPTSGIQQETQYF.

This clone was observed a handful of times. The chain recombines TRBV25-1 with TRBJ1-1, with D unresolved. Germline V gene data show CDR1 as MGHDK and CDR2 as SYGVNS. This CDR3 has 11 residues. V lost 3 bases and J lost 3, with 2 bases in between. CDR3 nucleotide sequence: TGTGCCAGCAGTGACTACACTGAAGCTTTCTTT. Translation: CASSDYTEAFF. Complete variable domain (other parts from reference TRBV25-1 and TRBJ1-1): EADIYQTPRYLVIGTGKKITLECSQTMGHDKMYWYQQDPGMELHLIHYSYGVNSTEKGDLSSESTVSRIRTEHFPLTLESARPSHTSQYLCASSDYTEAFFGQGTRLTVV.

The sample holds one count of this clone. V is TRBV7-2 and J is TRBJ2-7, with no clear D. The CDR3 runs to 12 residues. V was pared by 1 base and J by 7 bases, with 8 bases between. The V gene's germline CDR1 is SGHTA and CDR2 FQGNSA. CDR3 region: CASSLVSREQYF. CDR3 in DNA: TGTGCCAGCAGCTTAGTGTCACGGGAGCAGTACTTC. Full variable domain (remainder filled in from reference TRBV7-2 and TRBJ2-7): GAGVSQSPSNKVTEKGKDVELRCDPISGHTALYWYRQSLGQGLEFLIYFQGNSAPDKSGLPSDRFSAERTGGSVSTLTIQRTQQEDSAVYLCASSLVSREQYFGPGTRLTVT.

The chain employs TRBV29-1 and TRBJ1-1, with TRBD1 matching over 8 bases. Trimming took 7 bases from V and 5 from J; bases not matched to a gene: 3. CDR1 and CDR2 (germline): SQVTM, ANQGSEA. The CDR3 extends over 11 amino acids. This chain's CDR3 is CSADRETEAFF. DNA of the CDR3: TGCAGCGCGGACAGGGAGACTGAAGCTTTCTTT.

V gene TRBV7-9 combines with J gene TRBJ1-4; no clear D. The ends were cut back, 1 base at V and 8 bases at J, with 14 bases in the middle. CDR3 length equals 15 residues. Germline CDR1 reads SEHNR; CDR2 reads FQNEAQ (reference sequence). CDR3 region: CASSLVRLVPEKLFF. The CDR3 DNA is TGTGCCAGCAGCTTAGTTCGTCTCGTCCCAGAAAAACTGTTTTTT.

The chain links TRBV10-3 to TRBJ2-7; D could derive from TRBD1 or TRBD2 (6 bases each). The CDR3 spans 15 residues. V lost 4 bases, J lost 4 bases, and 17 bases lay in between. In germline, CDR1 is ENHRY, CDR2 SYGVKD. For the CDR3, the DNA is TGTGCCATCAGTGGGTCAGTCGGGGGCTTGTACGAGCAGTACTTC. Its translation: CAISGSVGGLYEQYF.

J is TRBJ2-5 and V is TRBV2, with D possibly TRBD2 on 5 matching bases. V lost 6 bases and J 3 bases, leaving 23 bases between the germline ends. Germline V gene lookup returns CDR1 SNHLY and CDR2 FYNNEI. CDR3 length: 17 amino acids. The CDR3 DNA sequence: TGTGCCAGCAGCTATGCGCCGCCCGGGATGAATGAAGAGACCCAGTACTTC. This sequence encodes CASSYAPPGMNEETQYF.

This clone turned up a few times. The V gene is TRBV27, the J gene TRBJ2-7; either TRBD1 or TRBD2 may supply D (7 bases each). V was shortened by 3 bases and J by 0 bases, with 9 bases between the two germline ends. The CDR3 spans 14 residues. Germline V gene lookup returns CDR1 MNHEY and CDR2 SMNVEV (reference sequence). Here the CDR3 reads CASSFRGGSYEQYF. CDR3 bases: TGTGCCAGCAGTTTCAGGGGGGGCTCCTACGAGCAGTACTTC.

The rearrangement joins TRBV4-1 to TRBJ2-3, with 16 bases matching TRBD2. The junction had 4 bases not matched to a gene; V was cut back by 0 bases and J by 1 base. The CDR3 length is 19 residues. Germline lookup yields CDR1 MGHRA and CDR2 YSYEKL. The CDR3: CASSQDAGLAGGGTDTQYF. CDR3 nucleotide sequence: TGCGCCAGCAGCCAAGATGCGGGACTAGCGGGAGGGGGCACAGATACGCAGTATTTT.

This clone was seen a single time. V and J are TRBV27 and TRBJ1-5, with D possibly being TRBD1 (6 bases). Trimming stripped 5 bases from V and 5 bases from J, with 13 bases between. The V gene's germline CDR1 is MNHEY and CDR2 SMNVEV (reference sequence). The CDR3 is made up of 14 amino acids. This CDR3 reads CASSGAGEDQPQHF. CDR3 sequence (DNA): TGTGCCAGCAGTGGGGCAGGGGAAGATCAGCCCCAGCATTTT.

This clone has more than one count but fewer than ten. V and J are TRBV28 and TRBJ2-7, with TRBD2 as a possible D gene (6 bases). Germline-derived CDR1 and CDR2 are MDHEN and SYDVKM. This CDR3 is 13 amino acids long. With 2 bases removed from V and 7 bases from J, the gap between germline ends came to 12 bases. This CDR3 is CASSLRGGNEQYF. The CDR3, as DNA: TGTGCCAGCAGTTTACGGGGCGGGAATGAGCAGTACTTC.

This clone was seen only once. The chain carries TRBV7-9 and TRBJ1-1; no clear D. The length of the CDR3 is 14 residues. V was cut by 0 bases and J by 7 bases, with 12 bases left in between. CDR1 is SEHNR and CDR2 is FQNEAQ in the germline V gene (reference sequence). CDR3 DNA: TGTGCCAGCAGCTTAGCGAGGTCGACCCATGAAGCTTTCTTT. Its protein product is CASSLARSTHEAFF.

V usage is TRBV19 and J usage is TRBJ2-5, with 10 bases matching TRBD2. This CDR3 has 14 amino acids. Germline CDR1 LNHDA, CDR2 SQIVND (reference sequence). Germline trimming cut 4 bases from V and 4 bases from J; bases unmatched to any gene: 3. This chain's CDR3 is CASSTRLAGETQYF. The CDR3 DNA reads TGTGCCAGTAGTACTAGACTAGCGGGAGAGACCCAGTACTTC.

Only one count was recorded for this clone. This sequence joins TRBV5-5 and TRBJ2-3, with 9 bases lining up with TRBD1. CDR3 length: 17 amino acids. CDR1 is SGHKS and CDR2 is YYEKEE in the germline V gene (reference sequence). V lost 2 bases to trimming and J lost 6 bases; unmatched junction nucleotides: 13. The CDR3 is CASSFGQGPLLADTQYF. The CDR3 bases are TGTGCCAGCAGCTTTGGACAGGGGCCGCTCCTAGCGGATACGCAGTATTTT.